Listed below are T cell receptor beta chains from one sample, sequenced in a study of early T cells in non-severe SARS-CoV-2 infection. TCRdb reprocessed the 5' RACE reads via MiXCR and lists one record per CDR3 protein. The data show about 67,000 distinct CDR3 sequences, 11% seen once. The sample was whole blood. Receptor source: an adult who was a healthcare worker with PCR-confirmed SARS-CoV-2 infection or an uninfected control (not recorded which). Both conserved end residues are part of each CDR3.

v_gene	j_gene	CDR3aa
TRBV7-8	TRBJ1-5	CASSLPGGNQPQHF
TRBV29-1	TRBJ2-7	CSVEDRVPGEQYF
TRBV2	TRBJ1-5	CASGREQGNQPQHF
TRBV24-1	TRBJ2-7	CATSEGAGDEQYF
TRBV6-6	TRBJ1-2	CASSSSQGIYGYTF
TRBV5-1	TRBJ2-3	CASSFSLGITDTQYF
TRBV11-3	TRBJ2-7	CASSPLAGNNYEQYF
TRBV30	TRBJ2-1	CAWSGSSGSYNEQFF
TRBV6-2/TRBV6-3	TRBJ2-7	CASSYDESYEQYF
TRBV27	TRBJ2-7	CASSSGSSYEQYF
TRBV3-1	TRBJ2-7	CASSQGDAAVYEQYF
TRBV4-1	TRBJ2-1	CASSHLSDEQFF
TRBV10-1	TRBJ2-5	CASSSTSGGGETQYF
TRBV3-1	TRBJ2-7	CASRRSPRYEQYF
TRBV7-6	TRBJ2-3	CASSLKTPLVSDTQYF
TRBV9	TRBJ2-3	CASSVATAGAVADTQYF
TRBV2	TRBJ2-3	CASRSGLAVADTQYF
TRBV27	TRBJ2-7	CASRPPRSGGGYEQYF
TRBV18	TRBJ2-5	CASSLASGHQETQYF